This record looks at one T cell receptor beta chain sequence and its context. The data originate from a study of OX40 agonist ivuxolimab in advanced cancers. For the study at large: Patient treatment consisted of intravenous ivuxolimab administration every 2 weeks at 0.01 to 10 mg/kg.

Patients were excluded for autoimmune disease history or systemic immunosuppression. V was pared by 1 base and J by 2 bases, with 3 bases of the junction left unmatched. The CDR3 runs to 14 residues. The V gene's germline CDR1 is GTSNPN and CDR2 SVGIG (reference sequence). The repertoire was sequenced with immunoSEQ multiplex PCR; TCRdb's copy has only in-frame clones and lacks some. The repertoire holds approximately 82,000 clones, with roughly 92% as singletons. The gene calls are TRBV30 and TRBJ1-1; 8 bases agree with TRBD1. This material consisted of CD4+ or CD8+ T cells sorted from blood, taken in a trial of the OX40 agonist ivuxolimab. The receptor comes from an adult with an advanced solid tumor such as melanoma, head and neck, liver or kidney cancer. Here the CDR3 reads CAWSEGQANTEAFF. CDR3 bases: TGTGCCTGGAGTGAGGGACAGGCAAACACTGAAGCTTTCTTT.